These 20 T cell receptor beta chains originate from one sample sequenced in a study of blood T cell repertoires in COVID-19. This table comes from immunoSEQ multiplex PCR, and its TCRdb copy is limited to in-frame clones, with some not included. This table has some 25,000 clones, about 91% appearing once. Sequenced material: peripheral blood. These receptors came from a man in his 70s with active COVID-19.

J is TRBJ2-3 and V is TRBV5-8; perhaps TRBD1 as D (6 bases). The V gene lost 4 bases and the J gene lost 0 bases, with 15 bases spanning the gap. This CDR3 contains 16 residues. Germline CDR1 is SGHTS and CDR2 is YDEGEE. The CDR3 loop reads CASSPGQKTSTDTQYF. In DNA, the CDR3 is TGTGCCAGCAGCCCCGGACAGAAGACTAGCACAGATACGCAGTATTTT.

This clone has a handful of counts. The chain employs TRBV28 and TRBJ2-2; a possible D gene is TRBD1 (6 bases). CDR1 MDHEN and CDR2 SYDVKM come from the germline V gene. Trimming left V 6 bases short and J 4 bases short, with 6 bases between. CDR3 length: 12 amino acids. The CDR3 DNA sequence: TGTGCCAGCAGAGGGGGCACCGGGGAGCTGTTTTTT. Translation: CASRGGTGELFF.

The chain couples TRBV5-1 to TRBJ1-1; TRBD1 matches 11 bases. The CDR3 runs to 15 residues. CDR1 SGHRS and CDR2 YFSETQ come from the germline V gene. Trimming removed 4 bases from V and 6 bases from J; junction bases left unmatched: 8. In DNA form, the CDR3 reads TGCGCCAGCAGCACCGCGGACAGGGGGCGTTCTGAAGCTTTCTTT. This sequence encodes CASSTADRGRSEAFF.

The rearrangement links TRBV28 to TRBJ2-4, with 13 bases that match TRBD2. The length of the CDR3 is 17 residues. CDR1 and CDR2 from the germline V gene are MDHEN and SYDVKM. V shed 5 bases, J shed 1 base, and the junction held 5 bases outside the gene matches. The CDR3 DNA sequence: TGTGCCAGCAGTCACCAGACTAGCGGGAGGGCCAAAAACATTCAGTACTTC. It codes for CASSHQTSGRAKNIQYF.

The chain couples TRBV20-1 to TRBJ2-1, with D maybe TRBD2 (6 bases). Looked up from germline, CDR1 is DFQATT and CDR2 is SNEGSKA (reference sequence). Trimming took 3 bases from V and 0 from J, leaving 12 bases between them. This CDR3 comprises 15 residues. In DNA form, the CDR3 reads TGCAGTGCTAGTGGGGAGACTAGCTCCTACAATGAGCAGTTCTTC. It encodes CSASGETSSYNEQFF.

This chain uses TRBV5-4 with TRBJ2-2, with D perhaps matching TRBD1 (5 bases). The CDR3 sequence is 16 residues long. Germline CDR1 and CDR2: SGHNT and YYREEE (reference sequence). V gave up 6 bases and J gave up 0 bases, with 15 bases separating them. The CDR3 nucleotides read TGTGCCAGCAAGTTCCTTACAGGAGCGAACACCGGGGAGCTGTTTTTT. This encodes CASKFLTGANTGELFF.

The V and J genes are TRBV7-3 and TRBJ1-2, with TRBD1 matching over 7 bases. Trimming removed 1 base from V and 7 bases from J; junction bases left unmatched: 3. Germline V gives CDR1 SGHTA, CDR2 FQGTGA. CDR3 length equals 13 residues. CDR3 DNA sequence: TGTGCCAGCAGCTTAAGGGCAGGGGGTGGCTACACCTTC. It is translated as CASSLRAGGGYTF. The whole variable domain, filled in from reference TRBV7-3 and TRBJ1-2, reads GAGVSQTPSNKVTEKGKYVELRCDPISGHTALYWYRQSLGQGPEFLIYFQGTGAADDSGLPNDRFFAVRPEGSVSTLKIQRTERGDSAVYLCASSLRAGGGYTFGSGTRLTVV.

This chain uses TRBV27 with TRBJ2-7; maybe TRBD2 (7 bases). The V end was cut by 2 bases, the J end by 4 bases, with 12 bases between. This CDR3 region has 14 residues. Germline V CDR1 and CDR2: MNHEY, SMNVEV (reference sequence). The CDR3 spells CASSLLGGAYEQYF. The CDR3 nucleotides read TGTGCCAGCAGTTTACTTGGGGGGGCTTACGAGCAGTACTTC.

This chain uses TRBV7-6 with TRBJ2-5; 8 bases agree with TRBD1. V dropped 0 bases and J dropped 5; count of bases not matched to a gene: 8. From germline, CDR1 is SGHVS and CDR2 FNYEAQ. The CDR3 consists of 16 residues. CDR3 coding DNA: TGTGCCAGCAGCTTAGCGGCGGGACAGGCTACGGAGACCCAGTACTTC. Its translation: CASSLAAGQATETQYF.

V and J are TRBV5-4 and TRBJ2-1; TRBD2 matches 13 bases. J gave up 8 bases and V 0 bases, and 8 bases lay outside the gene matches. Looked up from germline, CDR1 is SGHNT and CDR2 is YYREEE (reference sequence). The CDR3 has 17 amino acids. The CDR3 region has the DNA TGTGCCAGCAGCTTGGCCTCGGTACTAGCGGGAGGGGATGAGCAGTTCTTC. This encodes CASSLASVLAGGDEQFF.

This rearrangement joins TRBV6-4 to TRBJ2-1, with 10 bases identical to TRBD2. The V gene's germline CDR1 is MRHNA and CDR2 SNTAGT. After removal of 4 bases from V and 6 bases from J, the junction contained 6 bases not matched to a gene. The CDR3 is 15 residues long. This chain's CDR3 is CASSVLAGAGNEQFF. CDR3 bases: TGTGCCAGCAGTGTGCTAGCGGGAGCAGGCAATGAGCAGTTCTTC.

The rearrangement uses TRBV21-1 and TRBJ2-2; the table's D call of TRBD2 was not tested on the DNA. TRBV21-1 is an annotated pseudogene. The length of the CDR3 is 15 residues. The CDR3 region has the DNA TGTGCCAGCAGCCCCCGGGAGTCGTACACCGGGGAGCTGTTTTTT. Its translation: CASSPRESYTGELFF.

This rearrangement joins TRBV7-9 to TRBJ1-5, with 7 bases matching TRBD1. This CDR3 has 14 residues. Trimming at V came to 5 bases and at J to 5 bases, leaving 6 bases not matched to a gene. Germline assignment: CDR1 SEHNR and CDR2 FQNEAQ (reference sequence). CDR3 protein: CASSPDRVYQPQHF. For the CDR3, the DNA is TGTGCCAGCAGCCCCGACAGGGTATATCAGCCCCAGCATTTT.

This chain links TRBV7-2 with TRBJ2-3; TRBD2 matches 7 bases. Germline-derived CDR1 and CDR2 are SGHTA and FQGNSA. Unmatched junction bases numbered 15, after V lost 4 bases and J lost 2 bases. This CDR3 spans 18 amino acids. The CDR3 loop reads CASSYSYSAGVNTDTQYF. The DNA of the CDR3 is TGTGCCAGCAGCTATTCCTACTCTGCGGGGGTGAACACAGATACGCAGTATTTT.

V and J are TRBV14 and TRBJ2-7; D remains ambiguous. Germline V gives CDR1 SGHDN, CDR2 FVKESK. The CDR3 is 13 amino acids. V was shortened by 4 bases and J by 6 bases, with 13 bases between the two germline ends. This CDR3 is CASSLVRVSEQYF. CDR3 DNA: TGTGCCAGCAGCCTCGTCCGGGTCTCCGAGCAGTACTTC.

This sequence joins TRBV19 and TRBJ2-1; 12 bases are a match to TRBD2. The V gene's germline CDR1 is LNHDA and CDR2 SQIVND (reference sequence). The CDR3 extends over 14 amino acids. Unmatched junction bases numbered 5, after V lost 8 bases and J lost 6 bases. The CDR3 coding sequence is TGTGCCAGTCGGCTAGCGGGGGGGCTCAATGAGCAGTTCTTC. Its translation is CASRLAGGLNEQFF.

This clone appeared once. CDR3: CASSISGDSVNQPQHF. The CDR3 nucleotides read TGTGCCAGCAGCATCTCAGGGGACAGTGTAAATCAGCCCCAGCATTTT. The chain carries TRBV5-8 and TRBJ1-5; 7 bases match TRBD1. V trimming: 4 bases; J trimming: 4 bases; junction bases outside the gene matches: 11. The CDR3 sequence is 16 residues long. Germline V gives CDR1 SGHTS, CDR2 YDEGEE.

The chain couples TRBV6-5 to TRBJ1-4; no firm D call. CDR3 size: 15 residues. Looked up from germline, CDR1 is MNHEY and CDR2 is SVGAGI. V dropped 2 bases and J dropped 0 bases, with 7 bases sitting between them. CDR3 loop: CASSYDGATNEKLFF. The CDR3 DNA follows: TGTGCCAGCAGTTACGACGGGGCAACTAATGAAAAACTGTTTTTT.

The chain joins TRBV5-1 to TRBJ2-3, with D perhaps matching TRBD2 (5 bases). The CDR3 contains 15 residues. The germline CDR1 and CDR2 sequences are SGHRS and YFSETQ. V lost 4 bases and J 0 bases, leaving 12 bases between the germline ends. The chain's CDR3 is CASSLASGSTDTQYF. CDR3 nucleotides: TGCGCCAGCAGCCTAGCTTCCGGGAGCACAGATACGCAGTATTTT.

V and J are TRBV18 and TRBJ2-7, with 7 bases that match TRBD1. CDR3 length equals 11 residues. The V and J ends lost 5 bases and 7 bases, in that order; junction bases with no gene match: 2. Germline lookup yields CDR1 KGHSH and CDR2 LQKENI. In DNA, the CDR3 is TGTGCCAGCTCAACGGGACAGGAGCAGTACTTC. Translated, it gives CASSTGQEQYF.